The entry below gives a single T cell receptor (beta chain) sequence along with its context. Its antigen remains unknown. The source of the sample is a study of cytomegalovirus exposure and HLA in healthy donors. Study background: Earlier results showed some 120 million unique TCR beta sequences derived from approximately 170 million T cells. Notes on the study in general: Fewer N-insertions (relative to the roughly 700-donor mean) were reportedly seen in an Asian-associated ancestry cluster in a later analysis.

Each of the donors was a healthy bone marrow donor. This CDR3 spans 12 amino acids. Trimming removed 3 bases at V and 8 bases at J, with 7 bases between. The germline CDR1 and CDR2 sequences are MDHEN and SYDVKM. Primers included in the PCR were 60 Vbeta and 13 Jbeta primers. The protocol was immunoSEQ multiplex PCR, while the TCRdb copy is restricted to in-frame clones and leaves out a portion. The table lists around 190,000 clones, 75% to 85% of them singletons. The sample was PBMCs. The source of this sequence is a woman in her 50s in good health and CMV-seronegative. The V and J genes are TRBV28 and TRBJ1-4; D perhaps matches TRBD1 (5 bases). The CDR3 DNA sequence: TGTGCCAGCAGTTTGACAGTCGAAAAACTGTTTTTT. Protein sequence: CASSLTVEKLFF.